The 7 T cell receptor beta chains below all came from one sample that was sequenced in a study of OX40 agonist ivuxolimab in advanced cancers. Clones were read by immunoSEQ multiplex PCR, and TCRdb kept only the in-frame ones, dropping some. The table includes around 38,000 clones, approximately 80% detected once. Sequencing used CD4+ or CD8+ T cells sorted from blood, obtained in a trial of the OX40 agonist ivuxolimab. The receptors here all came from an adult with an advanced solid tumor such as melanoma, head and neck, liver or kidney cancer.

The V gene is TRBV7-7, the J gene TRBJ2-7; D possibly matches TRBD1 or TRBD2 (5 bases each). CDR3 length: 15 amino acids. V gave up 6 bases and J gave up 5 bases, with 20 bases separating them. From germline, CDR1 is SSHAT and CDR2 FNYEAQ (reference sequence). This CDR3 reads CASSYTPGTADEQYF. CDR3 coding DNA: TGTGCCAGCAGTTATACCCCGGGGACCGCCGACGAGCAGTACTTC.

J is TRBJ2-7 and V is TRBV4-1, with TRBD1 identical over 8 bases. The germline gives CDR1 MGHRA, CDR2 YSYEKL. The CDR3 sequence is 15 residues long. V was clipped by 1 base and J by 2 bases; unmatched bases: 4. The CDR3 sequence: CASSQVRTGTYEQYF. CDR3 nucleotide sequence: TGCGCCAGCAGCCAAGTTCGGACAGGGACCTACGAGCAGTACTTC.

V and J are TRBV2 and TRBJ2-7, with D perhaps matching TRBD1 (6 bases). Deletions cut 2 bases from V and 1 base from J, with 9 bases between. Germline V gene sequence: CDR1 SNHLY, CDR2 FYNNEI. The CDR3 is made up of 14 amino acids. The CDR3 is CASSEQGHSYEQYF. For the CDR3, the DNA is TGTGCCAGCAGTGAACAGGGACATTCCTACGAGCAGTACTTC.

J is TRBJ1-1 and V is TRBV7-8; D unresolved. The germline V gene has CDR1 SGHVS and CDR2 FQNEAQ. V dropped 2 bases and J dropped 8 bases, with 12 bases sitting between them. This CDR3 contains 13 residues. The DNA of the CDR3 is TGTGCCAGCAGCTTATTTCTGCCGGACGAAGCTTTCTTT. Translation: CASSLFLPDEAFF.

V and J are TRBV7-2 and TRBJ2-5; 8 bases match TRBD1. This CDR3 contains 17 residues. With V trimmed by 4 bases and J by 4 bases, 14 bases remained unmatched. CDR1 is SGHTA, CDR2 FQGNSA, per germline. CDR3 protein: CASSSQTGTGWGETQYF. The DNA for the CDR3 is TGTGCCAGCAGCTCGCAGACAGGGACAGGCTGGGGAGAGACCCAGTACTTC.

The CDR3 region is CASSVQGIGYEQYF. The CDR3 region has the DNA TGTGCCAGCTCCGTACAGGGCATAGGGTACGAGCAGTACTTC. This chain uses TRBV18 with TRBJ2-7, with a tentative D call TRBD1 (6 bases). CDR1 and CDR2 (germline): KGHSH, LQKENI. The CDR3 sequence is 14 residues long. V shed 6 bases and J shed 4 bases, with 16 bases lying between them.

This clone occurred once. The chain uses TRBV4-3 and TRBJ2-2; 9 positions agree with TRBD2. The CDR3 totals 18 residues. J lost 3 bases, V lost 4 bases, and 12 bases had no gene match. The germline gives CDR1 LGHNA, CDR2 YSLEER. This chain's CDR3 is CASSREAGGTLDTGELFF. The DNA of the CDR3 is TGCGCCAGCAGCCGCGAGGCGGGAGGGACACTTGACACCGGGGAGCTGTTTTTT.